These 30 T cell receptor beta chains were all obtained from the same sample, sequenced in a study of cytomegalovirus exposure and HLA in healthy donors. The PCR used 60 Vbeta and 13 Jbeta primers. The assay was immunoSEQ multiplex PCR, and TCRdb's table has in-frame clones only and misses some. The profile shows 150,000 to 200,000 clones, roughly 82% of them singletons. The sample was PBMCs. The receptor source for this set is a woman aged 45 to 65 in good health and CMV-seropositive.

The chain combines TRBV6-5 with TRBJ2-7, with D possibly being TRBD1 (6 bases). Trimming took off 5 bases at V and 4 bases at J, with 15 bases between the two ends. Germline V gives CDR1 MNHEY, CDR2 SVGAGI. The CDR3 length is 14 residues. The CDR3 reads CASSPSRGFYEQYF. Written as DNA, the CDR3 is TGTGCCAGCAGTCCAAGCAGGGGTTTTTACGAGCAGTACTTC.

The chain combines TRBV5-1 with TRBJ2-1, with TRBD2 matching over 8 bases. Germline CDR1 SGHRS, CDR2 YFSETQ. V lost 4 bases and J lost 2; bases outside the gene matches: 8. This CDR3 comprises 16 residues. CDR3 loop: CASSPGSGGAYNEQFF. The DNA of the CDR3 is TGCGCCAGCAGCCCCGGAAGCGGGGGAGCCTACAATGAGCAGTTCTTC.

This chain uses TRBV6-1 with TRBJ2-4; 11 nucleotides align to TRBD2. Germline trimming cut 4 bases from V and 3 bases from J; bases unmatched to any gene: 2. This CDR3 comprises 15 residues. Germline CDR1 is MNHNS and CDR2 is SASEGT. The CDR3 DNA reads as TGTGCCAGCAGTGTTAGCGGGGGGGTCAAAAACATTCAGTACTTC. Its protein is CASSVSGGVKNIQYF.

The chain links TRBV13 to TRBJ1-1, with unresolved D. V was trimmed by 4 bases and J by 10 bases, leaving 13 bases between them. This CDR3 is built from 12 residues. In germline, CDR1 is PRHDT, CDR2 FYEKMQ (reference sequence). For the CDR3, the DNA is TGTGCCAGCAGCTACGGACCCGAGGGAGCTTTCTTT. It specifies CASSYGPEGAFF.

This chain joins TRBV5-4 and TRBJ2-2; 10 bases agree with TRBD2. After removal of 4 bases from V and 4 bases from J, the junction contained 7 bases not matched to a gene. Per germline, CDR1 SGHNT and CDR2 YYREEE (reference sequence). The CDR3 runs 16 residues. CDR3: CASSRGAGGSTGELFF. The DNA of the CDR3 is TGTGCCAGCAGCAGGGGAGCGGGGGGGAGCACCGGGGAGCTGTTTTTT.

J is TRBJ1-2 and V is TRBV18, with 9 bases identical to TRBD1. The V gene's germline CDR1 is KGHSH and CDR2 LQKENI. The CDR3 is 14 amino acids. The J segment lost 6 bases and the V segment lost 2 bases, leaving 4 bases of the junction unmatched. As DNA, the CDR3 is TGTGCCAGCTCACCATCCGGGACAGGGCATGGCTACACCTTC. This sequence encodes CASSPSGTGHGYTF.

This chain joins TRBV9 and TRBJ1-3; no definite D call. V dropped 0 bases and J dropped 4 bases, with 11 bases sitting between them. This CDR3 spans 15 amino acids. Germline lookup yields CDR1 SGDLS and CDR2 YYNGEE. CDR3 bases: TGTGCCAGCAGCGTAGGAAGCTTCATGGGAAACACCATATATTTT. Its translation is CASSVGSFMGNTIYF.

This chain uses TRBV4-1 with TRBJ1-4; the match to TRBD1 covers 7 bases. The germline CDR1 and CDR2 sequences are MGHRA and YSYEKL. With 1 base clipped from V and 8 bases from J, the junction kept 13 bases outside the gene matches. The CDR3 spans 17 residues. DNA for the CDR3: TGCGCCAGCAGCCAAGCGGTGCACAGGGGAGCTGGGGAAAAACTGTTTTTT. Encoded protein: CASSQAVHRGAGEKLFF.

V and J are TRBV30 and TRBJ2-1; TRBD2 aligns across 8 bases. The CDR3 consists of 14 residues. The germline V gene encodes CDR1 GTSNPN and CDR2 SVGIG (reference sequence). With 5 bases clipped from V and 5 bases from J, the junction kept 8 bases outside the gene matches. The CDR3 region has the DNA TGTGCCTGGTCCCGGGGGGGGGACCACAATGAGCAGTTCTTC. It is translated as CAWSRGGDHNEQFF.

This clone was counted between two and nine times. The rearrangement joins TRBV2 to TRBJ1-6, with D unresolved. The germline V gene has CDR1 SNHLY and CDR2 FYNNEI. V was shortened by 9 bases and J by 7 bases, with 19 bases between the two germline ends. This CDR3 region has 15 residues. The CDR3 sequence is CARSSGGSTNSPLHF. For the CDR3, the DNA is TGTGCCAGATCTTCCGGAGGGTCCACAAATTCACCCCTCCACTTT.

This sequence joins TRBV5-4 and TRBJ2-1; 7 bases are shared with TRBD1. Per germline, CDR1 SGHNT and CDR2 YYREEE (reference sequence). The CDR3 extends over 15 amino acids. V trimming: 0 bases; J trimming: 3 bases; junction bases outside the gene matches: 3. CDR3 nucleotides: TGTGCCAGCAGCTTGGGACAGGGTATCTACAATGAGCAGTTCTTC. It yields the protein CASSLGQGIYNEQFF.

The chain employs TRBV5-1 and TRBJ2-7, with 7 bases identical to TRBD2. The CDR3 has 15 amino acids. Losses at the gene ends were 4 bases for V and 0 bases for J; bases not matched to a gene: 7. Germline V gene sequence: CDR1 SGHRS, CDR2 YFSETQ. For the CDR3, the DNA is TGCGCCAGCAGCCGGACGGGGGGTAGCTCCTACGAGCAGTACTTC. Its translation: CASSRTGGSSYEQYF.

The J gene is TRBJ1-1, the V gene TRBV6-5; D unclear. Trimming took 0 bases from V and 5 from J, leaving 7 bases between them. This CDR3 contains 13 residues. Looked up from germline, CDR1 is MNHEY and CDR2 is SVGAGI. CDR3 nucleotide sequence: TGTGCCAGCAGTTACTCTTCCAAAACTGAAGCTTTCTTT. It specifies CASSYSSKTEAFF.

This chain joins TRBV13 and TRBJ1-2; 9 bases map to TRBD1. CDR1 is PRHDT and CDR2 is FYEKMQ in the germline V gene (reference sequence). Unmatched junction bases numbered 14, after V lost 0 bases and J lost 6 bases. The CDR3 is 18 amino acids. CDR3 DNA sequence: TGTGCCAGCAGCTTAGGAAGGGGGACAGGGAGCCTCATCCATGGCTACACCTTC. Translated: CASSLGRGTGSLIHGYTF.

This clone was detected only a few times. This sequence joins TRBV6-4 and TRBJ2-7; D is ambiguous. The V end lost 3 bases, the J end lost 4 bases, and 13 bases lay between the germline ends. Germline V gene data show CDR1 as MRHNA and CDR2 as SNTAGT. The CDR3 length is 14 residues. CDR3 residues: CASSEFGQPYEQYF. CDR3 coding DNA: TGTGCCAGCAGTGAATTTGGGCAGCCTTACGAGCAGTACTTC.

The sample holds one count of this clone. The rearrangement uses TRBV7-9 and TRBJ2-1, with unresolved D. Trimming took 6 bases from V and 15 from J, leaving 15 bases between them. Germline lookup yields CDR1 SEHNR and CDR2 FQNEAQ (reference sequence). The CDR3 runs 11 residues. The CDR3 bases are TGTGCCAGCAGTATTACAACGTCCGCGTTCTTC. This sequence encodes CASSITTSAFF.

The chain joins TRBV6-5 to TRBJ2-1; 7 nucleotides agree with TRBD2. V lost 6 bases and J lost 6; bases outside the gene matches: 8. This CDR3 has 14 amino acids. CDR1 and CDR2 from the germline V gene are MNHEY and SVGAGI. CDR3 amino acids: CASSPRTRSNEQFF. As DNA, the CDR3 is TGTGCCAGCAGCCCGCGGACTAGAAGCAATGAGCAGTTCTTC.

This clone was observed once. This rearrangement joins TRBV19 to TRBJ1-6; D uncertain. This CDR3 spans 14 amino acids. CDR1 is LNHDA and CDR2 is SQIVND in the germline V gene (reference sequence). The V end lost 3 bases, the J end lost 7 bases, and 10 bases lay between the germline ends. CDR3 residues: CASSIPGRNSPLHF. The CDR3 DNA reads as TGTGCCAGTAGTATCCCAGGTCGGAATTCACCCCTCCACTTT.

The CDR3 nucleotides read TGCAGCGTGCGCGGGCAGTACCTGACTGAAGCTTTCTTT. It translates to CSVRGQYLTEAFF. The V gene is TRBV29-1, the J gene TRBJ1-1; D unclear. CDR1 is SQVTM and CDR2 is ANQGSEA in the germline V gene. Trimming pared 6 bases from V and 5 bases from J, leaving 16 bases between. The CDR3 totals 13 residues.

The CDR3 loop reads CASSSGQLNTEAFF. The CDR3 DNA reads as TGCGCCAGCAGCTCTGGACAGTTAAACACTGAAGCTTTCTTT. The chain carries TRBV5-1 and TRBJ1-1, with D maybe TRBD1 (6 bases). Germline assignment: CDR1 SGHRS and CDR2 YFSETQ. This CDR3 comprises 14 residues. Between the trimmed V and J ends, which lost 3 bases and 2 bases, there was a span of 11 bases.

The chain employs TRBV7-6 and TRBJ2-7, with D perhaps matching TRBD2 (6 bases). The V gene's germline CDR1 is SGHVS and CDR2 FNYEAQ. The CDR3 is made up of 14 amino acids. Trimming stripped 1 base from V and 6 bases from J, with 13 bases between. Here the CDR3 DNA reads TGTGCCAGCAGCTTAGATCAATCCGGGGGCGAGCAGTACTTC. As protein: CASSLDQSGGEQYF.

This chain uses TRBV13 with TRBJ2-3; 9 nucleotides agree with TRBD2. The trim removed 6 bases at V and 5 bases at J, leaving 6 bases unmatched. Per germline, CDR1 PRHDT and CDR2 FYEKMQ (reference sequence). The CDR3 is made up of 14 amino acids. CDR3 nucleotide sequence: TGTGCCAGCAGGCGCGGGGGGGGGCGAGATACGCAGTATTTT. Translated: CASRRGGGRDTQYF.

The chain combines TRBV7-2 with TRBJ2-7, with 12 positions matching TRBD2. Germline V gives CDR1 SGHTA, CDR2 FQGNSA. The CDR3 covers 16 residues. Trimming at V came to 3 bases and at J to 1 base, leaving 4 bases not matched to a gene. DNA for the CDR3: TGTGCCAGCAGCTTTACTAGCGGGGGGCCTTCCTACGAGCAGTACTTC. This translates into CASSFTSGGPSYEQYF.

The CDR3 nucleotides are TGTGCCACCAGCAGCCTAGACTCCCCTTGGGAGCAGTTCTTC. Its protein is CATSSLDSPWEQFF. The chain links TRBV15 to TRBJ2-1; D uncertain. Deletions cut 3 bases from V and 10 bases from J, with 16 bases between. Germline CDR1 reads LNHNV; CDR2 reads YYDKDF (reference sequence). The CDR3 sequence is 14 residues long.

This clone occurred a few times. The chain combines TRBV6-1 with TRBJ1-1, with a tentative D call TRBD1 (6 bases). CDR1 is MNHNS and CDR2 is SASEGT in the germline V gene. The CDR3 is made up of 15 amino acids. V was clipped by 5 bases and J by 4 bases, with 17 bases between them. CDR3 sequence reads: CASSLGTSLPTEAFF. In DNA, the CDR3 is TGTGCCAGCAGTCTAGGGACATCTCTCCCCACTGAAGCTTTCTTT.

The V call is TRBV10-3, the J call TRBJ1-1; TRBD1 matches 7 bases. Germline CDR1 reads ENHRY; CDR2 reads SYGVKD. With V trimmed by 6 bases and J by 2 bases, 6 bases remained unmatched. CDR3 length: 14 amino acids. The DNA of the CDR3 is TGTGCCATCAGAAACAGGGGAGCAAACACTGAAGCTTTCTTT. This sequence encodes CAIRNRGANTEAFF.

The chain uses TRBV27 and TRBJ2-1; D may be TRBD1 (6 bases). Trimming took off 5 bases at V and 2 bases at J, with 19 bases between the two ends. This CDR3 is built from 17 residues. Germline-derived CDR1 and CDR2 are MNHEY and SMNVEV (reference sequence). The CDR3 DNA sequence: TGTGCCAGCAGTGCCGAGGGGCAGGGGTCGACCTACAATGAGCAGTTCTTC. This gives the protein CASSAEGQGSTYNEQFF.

The rearrangement uses TRBV4-2 and TRBJ1-5; TRBD1 is a possible D gene (5 bases). The CDR3 runs to 14 residues. Trimming removed 0 bases from V and 7 bases from J, with 10 bases in between. The germline V gene has CDR1 LGHNA and CDR2 YNFKEQ. CDR3: CASSQDWGGQPQHF. The CDR3 coding sequence is TGTGCCAGCAGCCAAGATTGGGGCGGACAGCCCCAGCATTTT.

The chain combines TRBV5-1 with TRBJ2-3; weak D call: TRBD1 (6 bases). The germline V gene encodes CDR1 SGHRS and CDR2 YFSETQ. This CDR3 is built from 15 residues. The V end lost 0 bases, the J end lost 3 bases, and 11 bases lay between the germline ends. The CDR3 DNA is TGCGCCAGCAGCTTGGCAGGGGCCAGGACAGATACGCAGTATTTT. Protein sequence: CASSLAGARTDTQYF. Full variable domain (remainder filled in from reference TRBV5-1 and TRBJ2-3): KAGVTQTPRYLIKTRGQQVTLSCSPISGHRSVSWYQQTPGQGLQFLFEYFSETQRNKGNFPGRFSGRQFSNSRSEMNVSTLELGDSALYLCASSLAGARTDTQYFGPGTRLTVL.

This clone was observed once. This chain links TRBV7-9 with TRBJ1-6; perhaps TRBD1 as D (5 bases). Germline CDR1 and CDR2: SEHNR and FQNEAQ (reference sequence). The CDR3 is 14 amino acids. Trimming pared 5 bases from V and 7 bases from J, leaving 12 bases between. The CDR3 nucleotides are TGTGCCAGCAGCCGTACACGGGGGAATTCACCCCTCCACTTT. As protein: CASSRTRGNSPLHF.